Below, 6 T cell receptor beta chains from the same sample are listed, as sequenced in a study of CXCR3-negative and CXCR3-positive naive CD8 T cells. 5' RACE with UMI labels generated the TRB cDNA libraries. TCRdb reanalyzed the 5' RACE reads and collapses them to one entry per CDR3 protein, without DNA. The sample's table shows thousands of distinct CDR3 sequences. Material: naive CXCR3- CD8+ T cells from blood. Subset: CD45RO-CCR7+CD27+CD95- naive CD8+ T cells lacking CXCR3 (TNR3-). Receptors originate from a human donor in good health. Some clones in this sample may be carry-over from other donors' samples.

The chain links TRBV3-1 to TRBJ2-1; TCRdb returns TRBD1, unconfirmable since there is no DNA. The CDR3 is made up of 13 amino acids. Germline CDR1 LGHDT, CDR2 YNNKEL (reference sequence). The CDR3 sequence is CASSQDRGYEQFF.

The chain links TRBV29-1 to TRBJ1-1. Germline CDR1 is SQVTM and CDR2 is ANQGSEA. The CDR3 is 11 residues long. Here the CDR3 reads CSVGDLTEAFF.

V and J are TRBV29-1 and TRBJ2-1; TCRdb names TRBD1, which stays unverified in the absence of DNA. CDR1 and CDR2 (germline): SQVTM, ANQGSEA. The CDR3 is 14 residues long. The CDR3 reads CSFEGEKVGNEQFF.

The genes are TRBV5-1 and TRBJ2-5. The germline V gene encodes CDR1 SGHRS and CDR2 YFSETQ. The length of the CDR3 is 13 residues. The CDR3 is CASRATGQETQYF.

The V gene is TRBV2, the J gene TRBJ2-2; TCRdb lists TRBD1, though no DNA is available to test this call. The CDR3 consists of 15 residues. Germline CDR1 reads SNHLY; CDR2 reads FYNNEI. The CDR3 is CASRSGTANTGELFF.

The rearrangement links TRBV10-3 to TRBJ2-7; TCRdb's assignment of TRBD2 cannot be checked, as there is no DNA. The CDR3 has 16 amino acids. Germline lookup yields CDR1 ENHRY and CDR2 SYGVKD. The CDR3: CAISEGTAPGSYEQYF.